The clone carrying this TCR beta chain was counted at least ten times. Its target is not known. This CDR3 has 15 residues. The germline V gene encodes CDR1 SGHDT and CDR2 YYEEEE. The ends lost 7 bases at V and 5 bases at J; junction bases unmatched: 10. This sample is part of a study of molecular identifiers for immune sequencing clone quantification. Study outcomes and limitations: Barcode-sharing identical TCR molecules could underestimate highly expanded clone sizes. Jurkat TCR RNA spiked in from one cell could reportedly be detected among about a million naive cells. In CMV-specific effectors, clones above 20 copies held over 97% of molecules; naive, under 1%.

Preparation methods for the bulk TCR libraries were those previously described, with listed TCR primers. TCRdb called the PCR reads again in MiXCR, with one record for every CDR3 protein. The sample yields 460,000 or so distinct CDR3 sequences, 20% to 25% seen once. The sequence derives from a human donor in good health. Some libraries in this study had Jurkat cell RNA spiked in. The gene calls are TRBV5-6 and TRBJ2-3; 10 nucleotides line up with TRBD2. Source material: naive CD8+ T cells from blood, with Jurkat cell RNA spiked in. The subset denotes: FACS-sorted CD8+CD4-CCR7+CD45RA+ naive T cells. The CDR3 loop reads CASWEAGGPLDTQYF. CDR3 sequence (DNA): TGTGCCAGCTGGGAAGCGGGAGGGCCGTTAGATACGCAGTATTTT.